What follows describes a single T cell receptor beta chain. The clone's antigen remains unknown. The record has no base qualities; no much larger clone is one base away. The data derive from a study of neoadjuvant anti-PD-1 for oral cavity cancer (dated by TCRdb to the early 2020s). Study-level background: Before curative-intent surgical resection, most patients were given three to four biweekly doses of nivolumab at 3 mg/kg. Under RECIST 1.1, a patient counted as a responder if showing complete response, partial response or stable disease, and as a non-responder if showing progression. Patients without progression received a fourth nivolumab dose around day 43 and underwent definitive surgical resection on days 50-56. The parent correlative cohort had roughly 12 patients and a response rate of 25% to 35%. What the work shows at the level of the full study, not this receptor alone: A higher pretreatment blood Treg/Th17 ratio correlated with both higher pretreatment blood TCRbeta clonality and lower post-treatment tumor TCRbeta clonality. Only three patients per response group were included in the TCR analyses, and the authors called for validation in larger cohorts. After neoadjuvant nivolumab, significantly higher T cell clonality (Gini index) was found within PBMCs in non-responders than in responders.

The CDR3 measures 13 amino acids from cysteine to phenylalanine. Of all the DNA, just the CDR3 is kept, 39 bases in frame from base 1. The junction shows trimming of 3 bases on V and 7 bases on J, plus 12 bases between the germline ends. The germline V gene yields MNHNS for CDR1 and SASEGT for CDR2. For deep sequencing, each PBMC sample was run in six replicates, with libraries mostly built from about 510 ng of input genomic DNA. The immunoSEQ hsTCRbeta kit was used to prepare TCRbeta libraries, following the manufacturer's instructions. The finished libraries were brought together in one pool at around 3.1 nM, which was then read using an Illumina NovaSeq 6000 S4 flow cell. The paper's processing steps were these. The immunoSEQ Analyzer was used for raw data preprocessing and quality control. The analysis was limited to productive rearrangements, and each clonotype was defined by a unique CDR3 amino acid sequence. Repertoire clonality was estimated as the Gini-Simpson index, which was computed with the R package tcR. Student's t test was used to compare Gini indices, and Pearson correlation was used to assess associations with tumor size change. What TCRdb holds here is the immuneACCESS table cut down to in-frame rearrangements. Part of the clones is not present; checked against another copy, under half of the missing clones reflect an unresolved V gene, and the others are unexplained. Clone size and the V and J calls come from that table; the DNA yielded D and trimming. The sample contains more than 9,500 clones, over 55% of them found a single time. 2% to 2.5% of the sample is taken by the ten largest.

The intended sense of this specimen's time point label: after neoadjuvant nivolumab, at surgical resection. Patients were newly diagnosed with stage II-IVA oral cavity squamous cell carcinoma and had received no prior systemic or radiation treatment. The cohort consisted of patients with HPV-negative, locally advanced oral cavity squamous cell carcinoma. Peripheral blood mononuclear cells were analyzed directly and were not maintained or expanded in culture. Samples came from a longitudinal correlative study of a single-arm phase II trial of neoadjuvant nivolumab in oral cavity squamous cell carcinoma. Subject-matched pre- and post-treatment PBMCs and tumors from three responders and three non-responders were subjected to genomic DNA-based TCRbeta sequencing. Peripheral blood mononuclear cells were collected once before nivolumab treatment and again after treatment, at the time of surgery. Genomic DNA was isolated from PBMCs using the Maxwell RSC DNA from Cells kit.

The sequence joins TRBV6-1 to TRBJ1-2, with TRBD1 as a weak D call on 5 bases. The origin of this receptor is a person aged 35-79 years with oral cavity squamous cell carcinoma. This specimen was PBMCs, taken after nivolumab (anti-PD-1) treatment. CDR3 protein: CASSDRVLAGYTF. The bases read TGTGCCAGCAGTGACAGGGTCTTGGCTGGCTACACCTTC.